The clone carrying this T cell receptor (beta chain) has ten or more counts. Every patient had bone marrow sampled while the disease was active. From 300 to 400 ng of RNA, a library with molecular barcoded alpha/delta and beta/gamma adaptors was made. TCRdb reprocessed the reads with MiXCR, giving one entry per CDR3 protein. In the table there are fewer than 150,000 distinct CDR3 sequences, approximately 13% of which are singletons. This record comes from a study of read filtering for tumor transcriptome and immune sequencing. On the study more broadly: The cohort had over 16 men and approximately 13 women aged about 47 to 80, mean roughly 70 years. IR-seq gave about 3.5 to 10.27 million TCR reads per sample; RNA-seq gave roughly 80 to 1273.

The CDR3 consists of 15 residues. V was cut by 3 bases and J by 1 base, with 14 bases left in between. Germline V gene sequence: CDR1 GTSNPN, CDR2 SVGIG (reference sequence). The TCR originated in a donor at least 40 years old with multiple myeloma. The source material was a population of CD138-negative cells sorted from bone marrow. The J gene is TRBJ2-3, the V gene TRBV30; unclear D gene. In DNA, the CDR3 is TGTGCCTGGAGAGACTGGACCCCCCGCACAGATACGCAGTATTTT. Translation gives CAWRDWTPRTDTQYF.